The 15 T cell receptor beta chains presented below share a single source sample, sequenced in a study of memory CD4+ T cells and cytomegalovirus serostatus. Sequenced by immunoSEQ multiplex PCR; TCRdb stores in-frame clones only, minus some. The table shows tens of thousands of clones, with about four fifths occurring only once. Single viable CD3+CD4+CD8-CD45RO+ cells were sorted as the memory CD4+ T cells. Sequencing was done on a sample of memory CD4+ T cells from blood. The receptors shown here come from an adult in good health and CMV-seronegative.

This chain links TRBV5-6 with TRBJ2-5, with 11 bases that match TRBD2. J was trimmed by 3 bases and V by 4 bases; bases with no gene match: 8. Per the germline V gene, CDR1 is SGHDT and CDR2 is YYEEEE. The CDR3 sequence is 16 residues long. The CDR3 is CASSPGLAGGEETQYF. For the CDR3, the DNA is TGTGCCAGCAGCCCCGGCCTAGCGGGAGGCGAAGAGACCCAGTACTTC.

The gene calls are TRBV5-6 and TRBJ1-1, with D perhaps matching TRBD1 (5 bases). Trimming shortened V by 0 bases and J by 0 bases, and 12 bases separated the two germline ends. CDR3 length equals 16 residues. Per germline, CDR1 SGHDT and CDR2 YYEEEE. Here the CDR3 DNA reads TGTGCCAGCAGCTTGGGGCCAGGGACCATGAACACTGAAGCTTTCTTT. Its protein is CASSLGPGTMNTEAFF.

CDR3: CASSLGATGGPNTEAFF. The CDR3, as DNA: TGTGCCAGCAGCTTAGGAGCGACAGGGGGGCCGAACACTGAAGCTTTCTTT. The rearrangement uses TRBV7-2 and TRBJ1-1; 9 bases are a match to TRBD1. The CDR3 is made up of 17 amino acids. CDR1 is SGHTA and CDR2 is FQGNSA in the germline V gene. V lost 1 base, J lost 1 base, and 7 bases stayed unmatched.

The genes are TRBV10-3 and TRBJ2-2; no definite D call. Trimming left V 5 bases short and J 3 bases short, with 10 bases between. This CDR3 region has 14 residues. The V gene's germline CDR1 is ENHRY and CDR2 SYGVKD. Written as DNA, the CDR3 is TGTGCCATCAGTCCTGCGAGAGACACCGGGGAGCTGTTTTTT. Its protein is CAISPARDTGELFF.

This chain connects TRBV6-5 to TRBJ2-1; D gene ambiguous. CDR1 and CDR2 from the germline V gene are MNHEY and SVGAGI. V was cut by 0 bases and J by 12 bases, with 15 bases left in between. The CDR3 is 14 residues long. This CDR3 reads CASSYSSQTGRQFF. The CDR3 DNA follows: TGTGCCAGCAGTTACTCGAGCCAAACCGGTAGGCAGTTCTTC.

The chain couples TRBV7-2 to TRBJ1-2; 7 bases line up with TRBD1. V gave up 5 bases and J gave up 5 bases; unmatched junction bases: 5. The germline V gene encodes CDR1 SGHTA and CDR2 FQGNSA. CDR3 length: 13 residues. The CDR3 loop is CASSPDRVYGYTF. The CDR3 DNA reads TGTGCCAGCAGCCCTGACAGGGTGTATGGCTACACCTTC.

This clone has just a few counts. The V and J genes are TRBV7-9 and TRBJ2-5; TRBD2 aligns across 8 bases. CDR3 length: 15 residues. V shed 1 base, J shed 2 bases, and the junction held 3 bases outside the gene matches. Germline CDR1 reads SEHNR; CDR2 reads FQNEAQ (reference sequence). DNA of the CDR3: TGTGCCAGCAGCTTAGGAGTAGCGGGGCAAGAGACCCAGTACTTC. It is translated as CASSLGVAGQETQYF.

The chain combines TRBV29-1 with TRBJ1-2, with D unresolved. In germline, CDR1 is SQVTM, CDR2 ANQGSEA. The CDR3 totals 15 residues. V was trimmed by 4 bases and J by 0 bases, leaving 15 bases between them. The CDR3 DNA is TGCAGCGTTGGGGAGCGTCGTTATCCTAACTATGGCTACACCTTC. Amino acid sequence: CSVGERRYPNYGYTF.

The chain uses TRBV5-1 and TRBJ2-1, with D possibly matching TRBD2 (5 bases). V shed 0 bases and J shed 8 bases, with 12 bases lying between them. CDR1 is SGHRS, CDR2 YFSETQ, per germline. This CDR3 region has 14 residues. CDR3 sequence (DNA): TGCGCCAGCAGCTTGGAGGCTAGCTCCGATGAGCAGTTCTTC. Translation: CASSLEASSDEQFF.

The chain has TRBV5-6 and TRBJ2-5; D is perhaps TRBD1 (6 bases). In germline, CDR1 is SGHDT, CDR2 YYEEEE. The CDR3 has 12 residues. Trimming removed 6 bases from V and 3 bases from J, with 9 bases in between. The CDR3: CASMGAEETQYF. The CDR3, as DNA: TGTGCCAGCATGGGGGCAGAAGAGACCCAGTACTTC.

This clone has just a few counts. V is TRBV9 and J is TRBJ2-2; D is perhaps TRBD2 (6 bases). Trimming stripped 5 bases from V and 2 bases from J, with 16 bases between. Germline V gene sequence: CDR1 SGDLS, CDR2 YYNGEE. The CDR3 consists of 16 residues. DNA for the CDR3: TGTGCCAGCAGAGAGGCACCGGGACTCAACACCGGGGAGCTGTTTTTT. Encoded protein: CASREAPGLNTGELFF.

The V gene is TRBV10-3, the J gene TRBJ2-1, with TRBD2 matching over 13 bases. There are 17 residues in the CDR3. V was pared by 5 bases and J by 0 bases, with 4 bases of the junction left unmatched. The V gene's germline CDR1 is ENHRY and CDR2 SYGVKD. CDR3 protein: CAISTRTSGSSYNEQFF. Here the CDR3 DNA reads TGTGCCATCAGTACGAGGACTAGCGGGAGCTCCTACAATGAGCAGTTCTTC.

This chain uses TRBV10-2 with TRBJ2-2, with 8 bases aligning to TRBD2. The J segment lost 2 bases and the V segment lost 7 bases, leaving 3 bases of the junction unmatched. Germline CDR1 WSHSY, CDR2 SAAADI. This CDR3 is built from 14 residues. The CDR3 loop is CASKAGGNTGELFF. The CDR3 DNA is TGCGCCAGCAAGGCGGGAGGTAACACCGGGGAGCTGTTTTTT.

The CDR3 nucleotides read TGTGCCAGCAGTAAACAGGGAAGATTCAGAAATCGAAGCAATCAGCCCCAGCATTTT. Its protein is CASSKQGRFRNRSNQPQHF. This rearrangement joins TRBV27 to TRBJ1-5, with a weak D call TRBD1 (6 bases). The V gene's germline CDR1 is MNHEY and CDR2 SMNVEV (reference sequence). The CDR3 extends over 19 amino acids. V dropped 5 bases and J dropped 1 base, with 24 bases sitting between them.

The V gene is TRBV7-9, the J gene TRBJ2-2; no definite D call. Trimming pared 6 bases from V and 5 bases from J, leaving 16 bases between. The germline CDR1 and CDR2 sequences are SEHNR and FQNEAQ (reference sequence). The CDR3 totals 15 residues. The DNA for the CDR3 is TGTGCCAGCAGTCCCAAACTTCGGCTAACCGGGGAGCTGTTTTTT. It is translated as CASSPKLRLTGELFF.